The 25 T cell receptor beta chains reported below all come from one sample, sequenced in a study of T-cell reconstitution after alpha-beta-depleted transplantation in children. Construction of the TCRbeta library involved unique molecular identifiers. Via MiXCR, TCRdb re-called the PCR reads, giving one row per CDR3 protein. The sample lists nearly 550,000 distinct CDR3 sequences; 15% to 20% were seen once. The sample in question was PBMCs from the stem cell graft donor, obtained from the stem cell graft. The receptors stem from a human donor who donated a stem cell graft to a child with acute lymphoblastic leukemia.

This chain connects TRBV7-9 to TRBJ2-7; 8 bases fit TRBD1. Germline lookup yields CDR1 SEHNR and CDR2 FQNEAQ (reference sequence). The CDR3 is 15 amino acids. J was trimmed by 3 bases and V by 5 bases; bases with no gene match: 9. The CDR3 bases are TGTGCCAGCAGCCCCTTCTTAGGACAGGGCTACGAGCAGTACTTC. This translates into CASSPFLGQGYEQYF.

On this clonotype: At one end, the junction sequence differs from germline, possibly due to a read error. This chain links TRBV12-3 or TRBV12-4 with TRBJ2-7; D is possibly TRBD2 (5 bases). The CDR3 covers 12 residues. CDR3 bases: TGTGCCAGCAGTCTAGCCTTATACGAGCAGTACTTC. Translated, it gives CASSLALYEQYF.

The chain joins TRBV27 to TRBJ2-7; D unresolved. CDR3 length equals 11 residues. Germline V gives CDR1 MNHEY, CDR2 SMNVEV (reference sequence). Trimming left V 6 bases short and J 4 bases short, with 7 bases between. As DNA, the CDR3 is TGTGCCAGCAGATACGTTTACGAGCAGTACTTC. Protein sequence: CASRYVYEQYF.

V gene TRBV18 combines with J gene TRBJ1-2, with TRBD1 as a possible D gene (5 bases). Trimming took 0 bases from V and 5 from J, leaving 10 bases between them. The germline gives CDR1 KGHSH, CDR2 LQKENI. The CDR3 has 14 amino acids. As DNA, the CDR3 is TGTGCCAGCTCACCACCGGGGCAGTCTTATGGCTACACCTTC. Translated, it gives CASSPPGQSYGYTF.

The rearrangement uses TRBV7-2 and TRBJ2-1; a weak D match, TRBD2 (6 bases). The V end lost 4 bases, the J end lost 3 bases, and 13 bases lay between the germline ends. The length of the CDR3 is 15 residues. Germline V CDR1 and CDR2: SGHTA, FQGNSA. CDR3 residues: CASSSRDFYYNEQFF. As DNA, the CDR3 is TGTGCCAGCAGCTCTAGGGACTTCTACTACAATGAGCAGTTCTTC.

The DNA of the CDR3 is TGTGCCAGCAGGAGGGATCGGGGGGACGGCACAGATACGCAGTATTTT. Translated: CASRRDRGDGTDTQYF. J is TRBJ2-3 and V is TRBV6-6; TRBD2 matches at 7 bases. The CDR3 covers 16 residues. J was trimmed by 1 base and V by 6 bases; bases with no gene match: 10. CDR1 and CDR2 from the germline V gene are MNHNY and SVGAGI (reference sequence).

This clonotype was found many times. V gene TRBV5-1 combines with J gene TRBJ2-7; no firm D call. The CDR3 spans 15 residues. Per germline, CDR1 SGHRS and CDR2 YFSETQ. With 2 bases removed from V and 0 bases from J, the gap between germline ends came to 12 bases. The CDR3 sequence: CASSFDDSLSYEQYF. The CDR3, as DNA: TGCGCCAGCAGCTTTGATGATTCCCTCTCCTACGAGCAGTACTTC.

The chain couples TRBV5-1 to TRBJ2-5, with TRBD2 matching over 13 bases. The CDR3 has 16 amino acids. The J segment lost 2 bases and the V segment lost 4 bases, leaving 5 bases of the junction unmatched. In germline, CDR1 is SGHRS, CDR2 YFSETQ. CDR3 in DNA: TGCGCCAGCAGCCGAGGGACTAGCGGGAATCAAGAGACCCAGTACTTC. This encodes CASSRGTSGNQETQYF.

This clonotype was detected ten times or more. The chain uses TRBV5-6 and TRBJ1-1, with TRBD1 matching over 8 bases. Germline V gives CDR1 SGHDT, CDR2 YYEEEE. V lost 3 bases, J lost 3 bases, and 7 bases stayed unmatched. CDR3 size: 15 residues. The CDR3 bases are TGTGCCAGCAGCTCGACAGGGGTTTGGGACACTGAAGCTTTCTTT. It translates to CASSSTGVWDTEAFF.

This clonotype turned up a few times. The chain employs TRBV20-1 and TRBJ2-7; 7 bases match TRBD1. Losses at the gene ends were 4 bases for V and 1 base for J; bases not matched to a gene: 4. CDR1 DFQATT and CDR2 SNEGSKA come from the germline V gene (reference sequence). The CDR3 consists of 13 residues. The CDR3 here is CSAIGDRSYEQYF. The CDR3 coding sequence is TGCAGTGCTATTGGGGACAGATCCTACGAGCAGTACTTC.

This clonotype has more than one count but fewer than ten. This sequence joins TRBV10-3 and TRBJ1-5, with D possibly matching TRBD1 (6 bases). V was cut by 3 bases and J by 0 bases, with 12 bases left in between. This CDR3 comprises 16 residues. Germline V gives CDR1 ENHRY, CDR2 SYGVKD. CDR3 in DNA: TGTGCCATCAGTGATCAGGGGACTTATAGCAATCAGCCCCAGCATTTT. Its protein is CAISDQGTYSNQPQHF.

This clonotype was seen only a few times. The chain combines TRBV6-1 with TRBJ1-3, with D possibly matching TRBD1 (5 bases). Per germline, CDR1 MNHNS and CDR2 SASEGT. The CDR3 is made up of 15 amino acids. Trimming stripped 6 bases from V and 0 bases from J, with 12 bases between. CDR3: CASRTTGGSGNTIYF. The CDR3 bases are TGTGCCAGCAGAACTACGGGGGGCTCTGGAAACACCATATATTTT.

This clonotype was observed a few times. V usage is TRBV18 and J usage is TRBJ2-2, with a possible D match to TRBD1 (6 bases). The V gene's germline CDR1 is KGHSH and CDR2 LQKENI. With 3 bases removed from V and 4 bases from J, the gap between germline ends came to 15 bases. The CDR3 loop spans 16 amino acids. CDR3 in amino acids: CASSPLWGLGTGELFF. DNA for the CDR3: TGTGCCAGCTCACCCCTCTGGGGGCTGGGCACCGGGGAGCTGTTTTTT.

The gene calls are TRBV30 and TRBJ2-1, with D perhaps matching TRBD1 or TRBD2 (5 bases each). The CDR3 extends over 14 amino acids. Trimming shortened V by 6 bases and J by 9 bases, and 21 bases separated the two germline ends. Germline V gene sequence: CDR1 GTSNPN, CDR2 SVGIG (reference sequence). The CDR3 region is CACTGTSLLGEQFF. The DNA for the CDR3 is TGTGCCTGCACCGGGACCTCTCTCTTGGGTGAGCAGTTCTTC.

This clonotype was observed a handful of times. The rearrangement uses TRBV27 and TRBJ1-1; 9 bases are shared with TRBD1. CDR1 is MNHEY and CDR2 is SMNVEV in the germline V gene (reference sequence). The length of the CDR3 is 14 residues. Losses at the gene ends were 5 bases for V and 1 base for J; bases not matched to a gene: 2. The CDR3, as DNA: TGTGCCAGCAGTATGGGACAGGGGAACACTGAAGCTTTCTTT. It specifies CASSMGQGNTEAFF.

This chain links TRBV19 with TRBJ2-6; D might be TRBD2 (5 bases). Looked up from germline, CDR1 is LNHDA and CDR2 is SQIVND (reference sequence). This CDR3 comprises 19 residues. Trimming removed 2 bases from V and 0 bases from J, with 17 bases in between. Written as DNA, the CDR3 is TGTGCCAGTAGTATAATCGGGGTCTCTGCAGTCTCTGGGGCCAACGTCCTGACTTTC. Protein product: CASSIIGVSAVSGANVLTF.

The rearrangement links TRBV7-2 to TRBJ2-1; possible D gene TRBD1, 5 bases. Trimming removed 4 bases from V and 10 bases from J, with 11 bases in between. The length of the CDR3 is 12 residues. CDR1 is SGHTA and CDR2 is FQGNSA in the germline V gene. CDR3 residues: CASSWGSREQFF. DNA for the CDR3: TGTGCCAGCAGCTGGGGCTCCCGAGAGCAGTTCTTC.

This clonotype turned up a few times. The rearrangement links TRBV5-1 to TRBJ2-7; D is tentatively TRBD1 or TRBD2 (5 bases each). Germline V lookup: CDR1 SGHRS, CDR2 YFSETQ. CDR3 length: 14 residues. Trimming took off 0 bases at V and 5 bases at J, with 12 bases between the two ends. The CDR3 sequence is CASSLAYGAHEQYF. DNA of the CDR3: TGCGCCAGCAGCTTGGCTTACGGGGCCCACGAGCAGTACTTC.

There are many counts of this clonotype. V gene TRBV5-5 combines with J gene TRBJ2-2; D may be TRBD2 (6 bases). Germline CDR1 reads SGHKS; CDR2 reads YYEKEE (reference sequence). V was clipped by 0 bases and J by 1 base, with 13 bases between them. CDR3 length: 17 amino acids. Written as DNA, the CDR3 is TGTGCCAGCAGCTTGGATATCGGGGGTCAGAACACCGGGGAGCTGTTTTTT. Amino acids: CASSLDIGGQNTGELFF. Together with reference TRBV5-5 and TRBJ2-2, the CDR3 gives the full variable domain: DAGVTQSPTHLIKTRGQQVTLRCSPISGHKSVSWYQQVLGQGPQFIFQYYEKEERGRGNFPDRFSARQFPNYSSELNVNALLLGDSALYLCASSLDIGGQNTGELFFGEGSRLTVL.

Only a few counts were recorded for this clonotype. This CDR3 is CASSPTGTNNQPQHF. The DNA of the CDR3 is TGTGCCAGCAGCCCGACCGGGACAAACAATCAGCCCCAGCATTTT. The chain joins TRBV28 to TRBJ1-5; maybe TRBD1 (6 bases). The CDR3 has 15 amino acids. Germline V CDR1 and CDR2: MDHEN, SYDVKM. Trimming removed 6 bases at V and 3 bases at J, with 15 bases between.

J is TRBJ2-3 and V is TRBV7-3; D is possibly TRBD2 (6 bases). The germline V and J ends were trimmed by 2 bases and 0 bases, with 12 bases remaining between them. CDR1 is SGHTA, CDR2 FQGTGA, per germline. The CDR3 is made up of 16 amino acids. The CDR3 region has the DNA TGTGCCAGCAGCTTAGCCTGGGGGACTAGCACAGATACGCAGTATTTT. Residues: CASSLAWGTSTDTQYF.

This clonotype has more than one count but fewer than ten. The rearrangement links TRBV5-1 to TRBJ2-1, with D tentatively TRBD1 or TRBD2 (5 bases each). Between the trimmed V and J ends, which lost 7 bases and 2 bases, there was a span of 7 bases. Per germline, CDR1 SGHRS and CDR2 YFSETQ. This CDR3 is 12 amino acids long. DNA of the CDR3: TGCGCCAGCTGGGGACCCTACAATGAGCAGTTCTTC. This encodes CASWGPYNEQFF.

The chain uses TRBV9 and TRBJ1-2; TRBD1 agrees at 12 bases. The CDR3 runs to 15 residues. Germline CDR1 SGDLS, CDR2 YYNGEE. The J segment lost 2 bases and the V segment lost 2 bases, leaving 1 base of the junction unmatched. The CDR3, as DNA: TGTGCCAGCAGCGTGGGACAGGGGGCCAACTATGGCTACACCTTC. It encodes CASSVGQGANYGYTF.

The chain employs TRBV5-1 and TRBJ2-1, with TRBD1 as a possible D gene (5 bases). The CDR3 is 15 residues long. CDR1 is SGHRS and CDR2 is YFSETQ in the germline V gene. Trimming cost V 0 bases and J 5 bases, with 12 bases left between them. The CDR3 reads CASSLAPGQNNEQFF. The DNA for the CDR3 is TGCGCCAGCAGCTTGGCCCCAGGGCAAAACAATGAGCAGTTCTTC.

The chain employs TRBV6-1 and TRBJ2-1; D perhaps matches TRBD1 (6 bases). Trimming took 8 bases from V and 3 from J, leaving 14 bases between them. The CDR3 totals 14 residues. Germline CDR1 is MNHNS and CDR2 is SASEGT. The CDR3: CASHQTGLYNEQFF. DNA of the CDR3: TGTGCCAGCCACCAGACAGGTCTCTACAATGAGCAGTTCTTC.